This T cell receptor beta chain was sequenced for a study of radiation and T cells in renal cell carcinoma. Sequencing was performed with immunoSEQ multiplex PCR; in TCRdb, only in-frame clones are kept and a portion is missing. Of about 90,000 clones listed, approximately 82% were seen once; the top ten hold approximately 7.2%. Whole-study findings and limits: Baseline intratumoral clonotype presence is unknown without pretreatment biopsies. Top tumor clonotypes rose in blood 2 weeks post-radiation, then contracted.

Time point in this sample: blood 4 weeks post-SBRT, at nephrectomy. Regarding treatment: 15 Gy SBRT to primary tumor, nephrectomy 4 weeks later. Nephrectomy followed 15 Gy stereotactic body radiation by 4 weeks. This renal cell carcinoma was of the clear cell type. With 1 base removed from V and 2 bases from J, the gap between germline ends came to 13 bases. Germline V CDR1 and CDR2: SGHKS, YYEKEE (reference sequence). The CDR3 length is 15 residues. A remark on this clone: Its specificity is not known.

The genes are TRBV5-5 and TRBJ2-7; D may match TRBD1 or TRBD2 (5 bases each). This material consisted of blood, taken from a patient whose treatment included radiotherapy and nephrectomy. This sequence originates from a man aged 55 to 70 with renal cell carcinoma. CDR3 DNA: TGTGCCAGCAGCTTGCTTTGGGACCCAGCCTACGAGCAGTACTTC. This codes for CASSLLWDPAYEQYF.